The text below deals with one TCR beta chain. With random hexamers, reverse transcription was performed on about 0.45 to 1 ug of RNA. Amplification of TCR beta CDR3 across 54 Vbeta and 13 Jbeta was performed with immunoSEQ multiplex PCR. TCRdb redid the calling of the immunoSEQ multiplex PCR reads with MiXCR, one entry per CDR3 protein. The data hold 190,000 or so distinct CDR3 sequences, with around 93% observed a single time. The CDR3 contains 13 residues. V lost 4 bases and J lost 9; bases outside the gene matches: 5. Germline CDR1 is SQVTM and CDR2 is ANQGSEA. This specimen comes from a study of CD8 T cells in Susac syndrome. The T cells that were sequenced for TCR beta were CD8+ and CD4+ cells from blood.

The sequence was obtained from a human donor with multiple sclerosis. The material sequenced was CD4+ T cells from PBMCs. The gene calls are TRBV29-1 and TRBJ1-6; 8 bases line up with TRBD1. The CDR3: CSVGGTGVSPLHF. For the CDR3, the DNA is TGCAGCGTTGGTGGGACAGGCGTTTCACCCCTCCACTTT.